This T cell receptor beta chain was profiled in a study of lung T cells in sarcoidosis with Löfgren's syndrome. Study conclusions and caveats: The most expanded V genes in Löfgren's patients were reportedly TRAV12-1 and TRBV2.

Via MiXCR, TCRdb re-called the reads, giving one row per CDR3 protein. The table lists 7,000 to 9,000 distinct CDR3 sequences, 20% to 25% of them singletons, with about 22% in the top ten. This clonotype was recorded at least ten times. As yet, its antigen is unknown. V was cut by 4 bases and J by 9 bases, with 9 bases left in between. The CDR3 loop spans 11 amino acids. CDR1 SNHLY and CDR2 FYNNEI come from the germline V gene. Input material: CD4+ T cells from bronchoalveolar lavage fluid. J is TRBJ2-5 and V is TRBV2; D remains unclear. The clonotype comes from a human donor with sarcoidosis (Löfgren's syndrome or another form), or a control subject (not recorded which). CDR3 bases: TGTGCCAGCAGTGTAGCAGCGTCCCAGTACTTC. Encoded protein: CASSVAASQYF.